This T cell receptor (beta chain) is from a study of T cell repertoires in cytomegalovirus infection. TCRdb re-analysed the reads in MiXCR, keeping a single row per CDR3 protein. The table lists roughly 920,000 distinct CDR3 sequences, roughly a third of them singletons. Details on this clonotype: The antigen is not known.

This TCR came from a human donor in good health (CMV status not recorded). Some clones in this sample may be carry-over from other donors' samples. Sequenced here: cultured CD8+ T cells from PBMCs, sampled from culture after CMV antigen stimulation.

This CDR3 reads CATSRAGLTDTQYF. DNA for the CDR3: TGTGCCACCAGCAGGGCAGGTTTAACAGATACGCAGTATTTT. The rearrangement links TRBV6-6 to TRBJ2-3, with D possibly being TRBD1 (5 bases). Germline V lookup: CDR1 MNHNY, CDR2 SVGAGI (reference sequence). The CDR3 loop spans 14 amino acids. V was clipped by 10 bases and J by 3 bases, with 17 bases between them.